The 31 T cell receptor beta chains below were found in one sample sequenced in a study of graft-versus-host responses after intestinal transplantation (dated by TCRdb to about 2021). The method behind the library was the immunoSEQ multiplex PCR assay. TCRdb retrieved this table from immuneACCESS and kept in-frame rearrangements only. Not all clones are present; in checked studies, unresolved V genes account for under half, and no reason is known for the remainder. The sample table holds about 47,000 clones, of which roughly 91% were seen once. Clones ranked in the top ten supply 5% to 7% of the sample. Source: PBMCs, taken roughly 760 days after a first intestinal transplant, on the day of a second. The receptors derive from a human patient who received an intestinal transplant, so some T cells may come from the graft donor.

The gene calls are TRBV12-5 and TRBJ2-5; a weak D match, TRBD2 (5 bases). Trimming took 2 bases from V and 3 from J, leaving 7 bases between them. The V gene's germline CDR1 is LGHNT and CDR2 FRNRAP. The CDR3 has 13 amino acids. CDR3 coding DNA: TGTGCTAGTGGTTTGAACGGGGAAGAGACCCAGTACTTC. Translation gives CASGLNGEETQYF.

This chain connects TRBV5-1 to TRBJ2-7; D not resolved. The CDR3 extends over 13 amino acids. Germline V gene data show CDR1 as SGHRS and CDR2 as YFSETQ. V was trimmed by 0 bases and J by 1 base, leaving 5 bases between them. CDR3 protein: CASSLDLSYEQYF. CDR3 nucleotides: TGCGCCAGCAGCTTGGACCTGTCCTACGAGCAGTACTTC.

This sequence joins TRBV6-5 and TRBJ2-7, with D maybe TRBD1 (5 bases). Trimming stripped 0 bases from V and 8 bases from J, with 20 bases between. This CDR3 is built from 16 residues. The germline CDR1 and CDR2 sequences are MNHEY and SVGAGI. The CDR3 spells CASSYSSGQVLGKQYF. The DNA of the CDR3 is TGTGCCAGCAGTTACTCGTCAGGGCAAGTTTTAGGCAAGCAGTACTTC.

This clone was recorded once. This chain uses TRBV4-2 with TRBJ2-5; D is perhaps TRBD2 (5 bases). The germline V and J ends were trimmed by 0 bases and 3 bases, with 11 bases remaining between them. The CDR3 loop spans 15 amino acids. The germline CDR1 and CDR2 sequences are LGHNA and YNFKEQ. Here the CDR3 DNA reads TGTGCCAGCAGCCAAGAACAGAGGGTAGAAGAGACCCAGTACTTC. It specifies CASSQEQRVEETQYF.

The chain couples TRBV9 to TRBJ2-1; weak D call: TRBD1 (5 bases). Deletions cut 4 bases from V and 6 bases from J, with 11 bases between. The CDR3 loop spans 13 amino acids. From germline, CDR1 is SGDLS and CDR2 YYNGEE. Written as DNA, the CDR3 is TGTGCCAGCAGCCCCCCAGGGTCCAATGAGCAGTTCTTC. This encodes CASSPPGSNEQFF. The full variable domain, rest sourced from reference TRBV9 and TRBJ2-1, is DSGVTQTPKHLITATGQRVTLRCSPRSGDLSVYWYQQSLDQGLQFLIQYYNGEERAKGNILERFSAQQFPDLHSELNLSSLELGDSALYFCASSPPGSNEQFFGPGTRLTVL.

Turning to this clone: This specimen includes other DNA sequences encoding the same CDR3. The J gene is TRBJ2-4, the V gene TRBV6-1; either TRBD1 or TRBD2 may fit D (7 bases each). CDR1 MNHNS and CDR2 SASEGT come from the germline V gene. The V gene lost 1 base and the J gene lost 2 bases, with 21 bases spanning the gap. This CDR3 spans 19 amino acids. The CDR3 nucleotides are TGTGCCAGCAGTGAAGACGTTAGGGGGCGGGGGAGAACCAAAAACATTCAGTACTTC. It specifies CASSEDVRGRGRTKNIQYF.

The chain is built from TRBV7-2 and TRBJ2-3; 9 bases are shared with TRBD2. Losses at the gene ends were 3 bases for V and 0 bases for J; bases not matched to a gene: 7. Germline V lookup: CDR1 SGHTA, CDR2 FQGNSA. CDR3 length: 17 amino acids. The CDR3: CASSFRPSGVSTDTQYF. CDR3 coding DNA: TGTGCCAGCAGCTTTCGTCCTAGCGGGGTTAGCACAGATACGCAGTATTTT.

Here the CDR3 DNA reads TGTGCCAGCAGTTTACAGGGGAACAATTCACCCCTCCACTTT. Translated: CASSLQGNNSPLHF. The chain employs TRBV27 and TRBJ1-6; possibly TRBD1 for D (6 bases). There are 14 residues in the CDR3. Trimming shortened V by 2 bases and J by 7 bases, and 9 bases separated the two germline ends. The germline V gene encodes CDR1 MNHEY and CDR2 SMNVEV (reference sequence).

The chain couples TRBV28 to TRBJ2-3; the match to TRBD1 covers 11 bases. V shed 4 bases, J shed 5 bases, and the junction held 11 bases outside the gene matches. CDR1 is MDHEN and CDR2 is SYDVKM in the germline V gene. This CDR3 comprises 17 residues. The CDR3 region is CASSSSGTGGPGDTQYF. The CDR3 DNA reads as TGTGCCAGCAGTTCATCCGGGACAGGGGGTCCGGGAGATACGCAGTATTTT.

The rearrangement uses TRBV27 and TRBJ1-1, with 7 bases matching TRBD1. After removal of 7 bases from V and 3 bases from J, the junction contained 14 bases not matched to a gene. CDR3 size: 16 residues. Germline values: CDR1 MNHEY, CDR2 SMNVEV (reference sequence). The CDR3 protein is CASKQQGPARDTEAFF. The CDR3 region has the DNA TGTGCCAGCAAACAACAGGGGCCCGCGAGGGACACTGAAGCTTTCTTT.

The chain uses TRBV10-3 and TRBJ2-6; D is ambiguous. CDR3 length equals 15 residues. Germline CDR1 is ENHRY and CDR2 is SYGVKD. Trimming removed 4 bases from V and 0 bases from J, with 7 bases in between. Here the CDR3 DNA reads TGTGCCATCAGTGGTCCAGGCTCTGGGGCCAACGTCCTGACTTTC. Its translation is CAISGPGSGANVLTF.

This chain links TRBV7-8 with TRBJ1-2, with 8 bases aligning to TRBD1. V dropped 4 bases and J dropped 7; count of bases not matched to a gene: 8. The CDR3 has 14 amino acids. Germline V lookup: CDR1 SGHVS, CDR2 FQNEAQ. As DNA, the CDR3 is TGTGCCAGCAGCTATAGGACAGGGAGGGCTGGCTACACCTTC. This codes for CASSYRTGRAGYTF.

The gene calls are TRBV5-6 and TRBJ2-3; TRBD2 matches 8 bases. Per germline, CDR1 SGHDT and CDR2 YYEEEE. The ends lost 3 bases at V and 1 base at J; junction bases unmatched: 7. This CDR3 comprises 16 residues. The CDR3 nucleotides are TGTGCCAGCAGCTGGGGACTAGTTCCTCGCACAGATACGCAGTATTTT. It encodes CASSWGLVPRTDTQYF.

The count of this clone is one. V gene TRBV7-3 combines with J gene TRBJ2-2, with D perhaps TRBD1 (6 bases). CDR3 length: 16 residues. CDR1 and CDR2 (germline): SGHTA, FQGTGA. V gave up 3 bases and J gave up 6 bases, with 17 bases separating them. Here the CDR3 reads CASSLGRGLNAGELFF. The CDR3 coding sequence is TGTGCCAGCAGCTTGGGCAGGGGTTTGAATGCCGGGGAGCTGTTTTTT.

The rearrangement joins TRBV5-1 to TRBJ2-1; 14 nucleotides line up with TRBD2. The CDR3 extends over 15 amino acids. Germline lookup yields CDR1 SGHRS and CDR2 YFSETQ. J lost 9 bases, V lost 4 bases, and 6 bases had no gene match. CDR3 nucleotides: TGCGCCAGCAGCGTACCGGGGACTAGCGGGAGTGAGCAGTTCTTC. Its translation: CASSVPGTSGSEQFF.

V and J are TRBV30 and TRBJ2-7, with D tentatively TRBD1 (6 bases). CDR1 is GTSNPN and CDR2 is SVGIG in the germline V gene (reference sequence). CDR3 length: 12 amino acids. V was cut by 6 bases and J by 5 bases, with 14 bases left in between. The CDR3 is CACTGTSNEQYF. The CDR3 nucleotides read TGTGCCTGTACAGGGACAAGCAACGAGCAGTACTTC.

The chain employs TRBV30 and TRBJ1-1; D is ambiguous. The CDR3 is 13 residues long. Trimming stripped 2 bases from V and 0 bases from J, with 7 bases between. Germline-derived CDR1 and CDR2 are GTSNPN and SVGIG (reference sequence). CDR3 sequence reads: CAWSTWVNTEAFF. CDR3 nucleotides: TGTGCCTGGAGTACATGGGTGAACACTGAAGCTTTCTTT.

The DNA of the CDR3 is TGTGCCAGCAGCTTGCCACGGCGTAAAGAAAATGGCTACACCTTC. It translates to CASSLPRRKENGYTF. The chain employs TRBV7-9 and TRBJ1-2; no clear D gene. CDR3 length equals 15 residues. Trimming took off 3 bases at V and 6 bases at J, with 17 bases between the two ends. Germline-derived CDR1 and CDR2 are SEHNR and FQNEAQ (reference sequence).

The chain combines TRBV19 with TRBJ2-3; D is perhaps TRBD2 (5 bases). Germline CDR1 LNHDA, CDR2 SQIVND (reference sequence). V was trimmed by 10 bases and J by 0 bases, leaving 14 bases between them. The CDR3 totals 14 residues. The CDR3 DNA reads as TGTGCCATTAAGCGGACGGCTAGCACAGATACGCAGTATTTT. Translated, it gives CAIKRTASTDTQYF. The variable domain in full, completed from reference TRBV19 and TRBJ2-3, reads DGGITQSPKYLFRKEGQNVTLSCEQNLNHDAMYWYRQDPGQGLRLIYYSQIVNDFQKGDIAEGYSVSREKKESFPLTVTSAQKNPTAFYLCAIKRTASTDTQYFGPGTRLTVL.

DNA for the CDR3: TGTGCCAGCAGCGTATTCGGGGGCTCAGGAGGGGAGCTGTTTTTT. Translating it yields CASSVFGGSGGELFF. The chain employs TRBV9 and TRBJ2-2; D possibly uses TRBD1 or TRBD2 (6 bases each). Trimming took 1 base from V and 8 from J, leaving 15 bases between them. CDR1 is SGDLS, CDR2 YYNGEE, per germline. The CDR3 covers 15 residues.

The chain recombines TRBV6-1 with TRBJ2-7, with 10 positions matching TRBD1. Germline lookup yields CDR1 MNHNS and CDR2 SASEGT. The CDR3 has 15 amino acids. V was pared by 8 bases and J by 2 bases, with 9 bases of the junction left unmatched. The CDR3 DNA is TGTGCCAGCGAAGCGACAGGGGGCCCCGCCTACGAGCAGTACTTC. Residues: CASEATGGPAYEQYF.

This rearrangement joins TRBV10-2 to TRBJ2-3; D is uncertain. Germline CDR1 is WSHSY and CDR2 is SAAADI. Trimming pared 8 bases from V and 5 bases from J, leaving 11 bases between. This CDR3 is 12 amino acids long. This chain's CDR3 is CASRSRVDTQYF. The CDR3 nucleotides read TGCGCCAGCCGCAGTAGGGTAGATACGCAGTATTTT.

The rearrangement uses TRBV28 and TRBJ1-1, with a weak D call TRBD1 (6 bases). The CDR3 runs to 14 residues. Germline CDR1 reads MDHEN; CDR2 reads SYDVKM. Trimming pared 3 bases from V and 1 base from J, leaving 9 bases between. CDR3 bases: TGTGCCAGCAGTTTCCCGGACAGGAACACTGAAGCTTTCTTT. Its protein is CASSFPDRNTEAFF.

This chain connects TRBV30 to TRBJ1-3, with unresolved D. CDR1 is GTSNPN and CDR2 is SVGIG in the germline V gene (reference sequence). The CDR3 consists of 12 residues. Trimming left V 0 bases short and J 4 bases short, with 4 bases between. The CDR3 coding sequence is TGTGCCTGGAGTGTTTGGGGAAACACCATATATTTT. It codes for CAWSVWGNTIYF.

V is TRBV5-1 and J is TRBJ1-5; 9 bases line up with TRBD1. This CDR3 is built from 14 residues. The germline CDR1 and CDR2 sequences are SGHRS and YFSETQ. Unmatched junction bases numbered 3, after V lost 3 bases and J lost 5 bases. The DNA of the CDR3 is TGCGCCAGCAGCTGGGGACAGGGTGATCAGCCCCAGCATTTT. It translates to CASSWGQGDQPQHF.

The chain is built from TRBV10-2 and TRBJ2-2; the D is unclear. The CDR3 extends over 15 amino acids. Trimming shortened V by 2 bases and J by 0 bases, and 7 bases separated the two germline ends. Germline V lookup: CDR1 WSHSY, CDR2 SAAADI. This CDR3 is CASSEANSNTGELFF. The DNA for the CDR3 is TGCGCCAGCAGTGAGGCCAATTCGAACACCGGGGAGCTGTTTTTT.

This chain uses TRBV9 with TRBJ2-7, with D unclear. Trimming took off 0 bases at V and 2 bases at J, with 12 bases between the two ends. The CDR3 has 15 amino acids. Looked up from germline, CDR1 is SGDLS and CDR2 is YYNGEE. CDR3 coding DNA: TGTGCCAGCAGCGTAGAGTCCGGCGGTACCTACGAGCAGTACTTC. It yields the protein CASSVESGGTYEQYF.

V is TRBV5-1 and J is TRBJ2-1, with TRBD2 matching 9 bases. From germline, CDR1 is SGHRS and CDR2 YFSETQ. The CDR3 loop spans 16 amino acids. V lost 0 bases to trimming and J lost 9 bases; unmatched junction nucleotides: 10. In DNA, the CDR3 is TGCGCCAGCAGCTTGGAAGGGGTTAGCGGGAGACCTGAGCAGTTCTTC. Its protein product is CASSLEGVSGRPEQFF.

The gene calls are TRBV6-5 and TRBJ1-2; 9 nucleotides match TRBD1. Germline assignment: CDR1 MNHEY and CDR2 SVGAGI. CDR3 length equals 15 residues. After removal of 8 bases from V and 0 bases from J, the junction contained 7 bases not matched to a gene. CDR3 DNA sequence: TGTGCCAGCCGGGTTGACAGGGGGTCTAACTATGGCTACACCTTC. Amino acids: CASRVDRGSNYGYTF.

This sequence joins TRBV27 and TRBJ2-2; a weak D match, TRBD2 (6 bases). V gave up 6 bases and J gave up 3 bases, with 11 bases separating them. Germline V gives CDR1 MNHEY, CDR2 SMNVEV (reference sequence). This CDR3 is 14 amino acids long. CDR3 loop: CASSYGTYTGELFF. CDR3 nucleotide sequence: TGTGCCAGCAGCTACGGGACTTACACCGGGGAGCTGTTTTTT.

The J gene is TRBJ2-3, the V gene TRBV10-1; no clear D. This CDR3 is 13 amino acids long. The germline V gene encodes CDR1 WNHNN and CDR2 SYGVQD (reference sequence). Trimming took 8 bases from V and 3 from J, leaving 12 bases between them. The CDR3 DNA reads as TGCGCCAGCGGCTGGGGATCGACAGATACGCAGTATTTT. Protein: CASGWGSTDTQYF.